This T cell receptor beta chain was profiled in a study of T cell repertoires in cytomegalovirus infection. Findings and limits, study-wide: Ex vivo, HLA-C-restricted CMV-specific TCR beta clonotypes prevailed over the rest of the response.

MiXCR, applied by TCRdb to the reads, yields one record per CDR3 protein. The table shows 160,000 or so distinct CDR3 sequences, with 17% occurring only once. Germline assignment: CDR1 SGHVS and CDR2 FNYEAQ. There are 15 residues in the CDR3. Trimming cost V 3 bases and J 5 bases; bases outside gene matches: 5. This clonotype was detected a few times. The antigen remains unidentified. Sample: CD8+ T cells from PBMCs. The clonotype originates from a human donor in good health (CMV status not recorded). Some clones in this sample may be carry-over from other donors' samples. This chain uses TRBV7-6 with TRBJ2-1, with 9 bases that match TRBD2. CDR3 sequence reads: CASSFGGTSHNEQFF. For the CDR3, the DNA is TGTGCCAGCAGCTTTGGGGGGACTAGCCACAATGAGCAGTTCTTC.